The table lists the clone carrying this TCR beta chain with a few counts. No antigen is known for it. This entry belongs to a study of blood T cells in healthy people across ages. General study results and limits: PBMCs were not sorted, which prevented a conclusive comparison of naive versus antigen-experienced cells.

Combining a sample-barcoded 5' primer with a J-beta primer mix, a second PCR ran for roughly 6 to 12 cycles. MiXCR was run by TCRdb on the 5' RACE reads, yielding one entry per CDR3 protein. The sample has 1.6 million or so distinct CDR3 sequences; about 32% are singletons. The clonotype originates from a woman in her 30s in good health. The specimen sequenced was blood.

The CDR3, as DNA: TGCGCCAGCAGCGGCGGGGGGCTAGGAGATACGCAGTATTTT. Translated, it gives CASSGGGLGDTQYF. V is TRBV5-1 and J is TRBJ2-3; 8 bases agree with TRBD2. CDR3 length equals 14 residues. Germline lookup yields CDR1 SGHRS and CDR2 YFSETQ. The trim removed 4 bases at V and 5 bases at J, leaving 6 bases unmatched.